A selection of T cell receptor beta chains follows, all from one sample in a study of breast tumors, draining lymph nodes, adjacent tissues. From the multiplex PCR reads, TCRdb called clonotypes with MiXCR, one entry per CDR3 protein. The data hold about 20,000 distinct CDR3 sequences, with roughly two fifths observed a single time. The sample was breast tumor tissue. Receptor source: a female donor with breast cancer. Some clones in this sample may be carry-over from other donors' samples. The CDR3 runs from the conserved cysteine through the conserved F or W. A D gene is named only where the DNA matches it firmly. Rows may omit the clone size; those that give it use once, few, many or a size class.

j_gene	v_gene	d_gene	abundance	CDR3nt	CDR3aa
TRBJ1-2	TRBV5-6	.	many	TGTGCCAGCAGCTCCCCCGGGACCGCTGGGACCTTC	CASSSPGTAGTF
TRBJ1-2	TRBV4-1	.	many	TGCGCCAGCAGCCAGGGTTATGGCTACACCTTC	CASSQGYGYTF
TRBJ1-5	TRBV2	.	.	TGTGCCAGCAGTGAGCTAACAGGGACCTCTCAGCCCCAGCATTTT	CASSELTGTSQPQHF
TRBJ2-2	TRBV5-1	.	many	TGCGCCAGCAGCTTGGTGGGCGTCCACACCGGGGAGCTGTTTTTT	CASSLVGVHTGELFF
TRBJ2-7	TRBV20-1	TRBD1	.	TGCAGTGCCGACAGGGGCGTTAGAGGGGCTTTGAACGAGCAGTACTTC	CSADRGVRGALNEQYF
TRBJ1-2	TRBV5-8	TRBD1	many	TGTGCCAGCAGCCCGGGACAGGGAGCCTATGGCTACACCTTC	CASSPGQGAYGYTF
TRBJ2-5	TRBV9	.	many	TGTGCCAGCAGTAAGGGTTTTGGGCCGGAGACCCAGTACTTC	CASSKGFGPETQYF
TRBJ2-7	TRBV11-3	.	.	TGTGCCAGCAGCTTAATCGGCTACGAGCAGTACTTC	CASSLIGYEQYF
TRBJ2-1	TRBV7-9	TRBD2	.	TGTGCCAGCAGCCCTCAAGGTCGGGGGACTAGCGCTAACAATGAGCAGTTCTTC	CASSPQGRGTSANNEQFF
TRBJ2-2	TRBV7-3	.	large	TGTGCCAGCAGCCCCATAGGGGCCGGGGAGCTGTTTTTT	CASSPIGAGELFF
TRBJ1-6	TRBV7-9	.	medium-sized	TGTGCCAGCAGCAACCTCCATGAGGGGGTTGATAATTCACCCCTCCACTTT	CASSNLHEGVDNSPLHF
TRBJ1-2	TRBV30	.	.	TGTGCCTGGAGTGTGGGGCAGAGCCATGGCCACACCTTC	CAWSVGQSHGHTF
TRBJ1-2	TRBV6-5	.	.	TGTGCCAGCAGCCGGACTAGCGGGTCCGACTATGGCTACACCTTC	CASSRTSGSDYGYTF
TRBJ1-2	TRBV20-1	TRBD1	.	TGCGCCCGGACAGGGACTAACTATGGCTACACCTTC	CARTGTNYGYTF
TRBJ1-3	TRBV12-3/TRBV12-4	TRBD1	.	TGTGCCAGCAGTTTAGACAGGGGATCCATATATTTT	CASSLDRGSIYF
TRBJ1-2	TRBV20-1	TRBD1	once	TGCAGTGCCGAACGTGGACAGGGGGGAAACTATGGCTACACCTTC	CSAERGQGGNYGYTF
TRBJ2-1	TRBV30	.	many	TGTGCCTGGCAGAACAATGAGCAGTTCTTC	CAWQNNEQFF
TRBJ2-3	TRBV24-1	TRBD2	.	TGTGCCACCAGTGATAGCGGGAGGTTAGATACGCAGTATTTT	CATSDSGRLDTQYF
TRBJ2-7	TRBV30	.	many	TGTGCCTGGAGAGAAGCGACCTTTAGAGGCGAGCAGTACTTC	CAWREATFRGEQYF
TRBJ1-2	TRBV20-1	TRBD1	.	TGCAGTGCCAAGCCGACAGGGATAGTGTATGGCTACACCTTC	CSAKPTGIVYGYTF
TRBJ2-1	TRBV19	.	many	TGTGCCAGTAGTATAGCGGACAATGAGCAGTTCTTC	CASSIADNEQFF
TRBJ2-4	TRBV18	.	few	TGTGCCAGCTCACGAACCGACAGTACGAGTTGGAACATTCAGTACTTC	CASSRTDSTSWNIQYF
TRBJ2-7	TRBV10-3	TRBD1	.	TGTGCCATCAGTTCGCAGGGGGTCCGTGCCTACGAGCAGTACTTC	CAISSQGVRAYEQYF
TRBJ1-4	TRBV7-9	.	many	TGTGCCAGCAGTCCAGCCCAATTTGGACGGGGAAAACTGTTTTTT	CASSPAQFGRGKLFF
TRBJ2-1	TRBV12-3/TRBV12-4	.	.	TGTGCCAGCAGTGTCTCCCGGGGTCGTGGTGAGCAGTTCTTC	CASSVSRGRGEQFF
TRBJ2-5	TRBV11-3	.	many	TGTGCCAGCAGCTTAGATCGGCAAGAGACCCAGTACTTC	CASSLDRQETQYF
TRBJ2-7	TRBV12-3/TRBV12-4	.	.	TGTGCCAGTAGGTGGGGCTCCTACGAGCAGTACTTC	CASRWGSYEQYF
TRBJ1-4	TRBV19	.	many	TGTGCCAGTAGTATGAAAAAACTGTTTTTT	CASSMKKLFF
TRBJ2-7	TRBV7-3	TRBD2	once	TGTGCCAGCAGCTTCGGCGGGAGGGCCGGGGGGGAGCAGTACTTC	CASSFGGRAGGEQYF
TRBJ2-3	TRBV20-1	.	.	TGCAGTGCTGCCCGGGGCAGGGCAAGCACAGATACGCAGTATTTT	CSAARGRASTDTQYF
TRBJ2-7	TRBV10-2	TRBD2	once	TGCGCCAGCAGTGAGCCTGGGACTAGCGGGAGGGCTGCATACTACGAGCAGTACTTC	CASSEPGTSGRAAYYEQYF
TRBJ1-2	TRBV20-1	.	.	TGCAGTGCTAGAGATACCGGATATAACTCTGGCTCCACCTTC	CSARDTGYNSGSTF
TRBJ2-7	TRBV5-4	.	.	TGTGCCAGCAGCCCTACTCCACAGGGTCTTTCCTACGAGCGGTACTTC	CASSPTPQGLSYERYF
TRBJ2-1	TRBV5-1	.	once	TGCGCCAGCAGCGCCGGGACATACTACAATGAGCAGTTCTTC	CASSAGTYYNEQFF
TRBJ2-2	TRBV10-3	TRBD2	.	TGTGCCATCAGTGAAGGACTAGCGGGAGCCGGGGAGCTGTTTTTT	CAISEGLAGAGELFF
TRBJ2-2	TRBV7-3	TRBD2	many	TGTGCCAGCAGCCAGGGACTAGCGGGAGCGGGGCCCGGGGAGCTGTTTTTT	CASSQGLAGAGPGELFF
TRBJ2-6	TRBV7-2	.	many	TGTGCCAGCAGCCCCTGGGGGCGCTCTGTCCCTGGGGCCAACGTCCTGACTTTC	CASSPWGRSVPGANVLTF
TRBJ2-7	TRBV7-9	.	few	.	CASSFYICSARVGTGDYEQYF
TRBJ2-1	TRBV7-6	.	.	TGTGCCAGCAGCTTGGGGGGGGGCAACTACAATGAGCAGCTCTTC	CASSLGGGNYNEQLF
TRBJ2-1	TRBV11-2	.	.	TGTGCCAGCAGCTTAGGTGCAGGACCACACAATGAGCAGTTCTTC	CASSLGAGPHNEQFF
TRBJ1-3	TRBV6-5	.	many	TGTGCCAGCAGTCACTCGCCCTTCTCTGGAAACACCATATATTTT	CASSHSPFSGNTIYF
TRBJ2-5	TRBV2	TRBD2	many	TGTGCCAGCAGCATAGCGGGAGCTCTGGAGACCCAGTACTTC	CASSIAGALETQYF
TRBJ2-7	TRBV7-9	TRBD1	.	TGTGCCAGCAGCTTACGGACAGGGGGGCCGGGGTCCGAGCAGTACTTC	CASSLRTGGPGSEQYF
TRBJ1-6	TRBV2	.	few	TGTGCCAGCAGTGATCAGGGGAGCTCCTATAATTCACCCCTCCACTTT	CASSDQGSSYNSPLHF
TRBJ2-2	TRBV6-1	TRBD2	many	TGTGCCAGCACGGGACAGGGAGGACTAGCGGGAAGAGGGGGGGAGCTGTTTTTT	CASTGQGGLAGRGGELFF
TRBJ1-2	TRBV3-1	.	many	TGTGCCAGCAGCCAATCGTACGGGAACGGCTACACCTTC	CASSQSYGNGYTF
TRBJ2-3	TRBV6-1	.	few	TGTGCCAGCAACAAAGCAGAAGATACGCAGTATTTT	CASNKAEDTQYF
TRBJ2-2	TRBV3-1	TRBD1	.	TGCGCCAGCAGCCAAGACGAATTGGGGACAGGATACACCGGGGAGCTGCTTTTT	CASSQDELGTGYTGELLF
TRBJ1-5	TRBV2	TRBD1	.	TGTGCCAGCAGTGAAGCCGGGACAGTTAATCAGCCCCAGCATTTT	CASSEAGTVNQPQHF